These 22 T cell receptor beta chains came from one sample sequenced in a study of beta chain features in type 1 diabetes. Every bit of the isolated RNA underwent reverse transcription, so sequencing read expressed TCRB transcripts. Sequenced by immunoSEQ multiplex PCR; TCRdb stores in-frame clones only, minus some. The table includes approximately 250,000 clones, roughly an eighth detected once. Specimen: naive CD4+ T cells from blood. These receptors all come from a woman in her 40s in good health.

The chain employs TRBV18 and TRBJ2-3, with unresolved D. V lost 3 bases, J lost 2 bases, and 3 bases lay in between. Germline loops: CDR1 KGHSH, CDR2 LQKENI. The CDR3 extends over 12 amino acids. The CDR3 sequence is CASSPVTDTQYF. The CDR3 bases are TGTGCCAGCTCACCCGTCACAGATACGCAGTATTTT.

Only a few counts were recorded for this clone. V is TRBV2 and J is TRBJ2-2; D unclear. CDR1 and CDR2 from the germline V gene are SNHLY and FYNNEI. V was cut by 8 bases and J by 4 bases, with 11 bases left in between. CDR3 length: 13 residues. CDR3 DNA sequence: TGTGCCAGCGCCCGCTCGGGCACCGGGGAGCTGTTTTTT. Protein sequence: CASARSGTGELFF.

The V and J genes are TRBV4-1 and TRBJ1-4; 10 bases map to TRBD1. After removal of 8 bases from V and 7 bases from J, the junction contained 4 bases not matched to a gene. Germline assignment: CDR1 MGHRA and CDR2 YSYEKL. The CDR3 covers 13 residues. CDR3 DNA sequence: TGCGCCAGCGGCCGGGACAGGGGTGAAAAACTGTTTTTT. This translates into CASGRDRGEKLFF.

The V gene is TRBV4-1, the J gene TRBJ1-4; tentatively, D is TRBD1 (5 bases). Trimming took 4 bases from V and 0 from J, leaving 15 bases between them. The CDR3 loop spans 17 amino acids. Germline V lookup: CDR1 MGHRA, CDR2 YSYEKL. The CDR3 loop is CASSRLPGGATNEKLFF. CDR3 nucleotides: TGCGCCAGCAGCCGCCTCCCGGGGGGGGCAACTAATGAAAAACTGTTTTTT.

The table lists this clone with a few counts. The rearrangement links TRBV4-1 to TRBJ2-7, with TRBD1 as a possible D gene (6 bases). Germline-derived CDR1 and CDR2 are MGHRA and YSYEKL. Trimming took 4 bases from V and 4 from J, leaving 14 bases between them. The CDR3 contains 14 residues. Here the CDR3 DNA reads TGCGCCAGCAGCCTCCAACAGGGTAATTACGAGCAGTACTTC. This sequence encodes CASSLQQGNYEQYF.

This clone was found a few times. The rearrangement uses TRBV7-9 and TRBJ1-5; D gene ambiguous. Germline V lookup: CDR1 SEHNR, CDR2 FQNEAQ (reference sequence). The CDR3 is made up of 15 amino acids. V was clipped by 2 bases and J by 4 bases, with 12 bases between them. CDR3 sequence reads: CASSLSGRPNQPQHF. The DNA for the CDR3 is TGTGCCAGCAGCTTATCGGGGAGGCCAAATCAGCCCCAGCATTTT.

This clone was counted only a few times. The genes are TRBV7-9 and TRBJ1-5; D possibly corresponds to TRBD1 (5 bases). Trimming removed 3 bases at V and 5 bases at J, with 8 bases between. Germline loops: CDR1 SEHNR, CDR2 FQNEAQ (reference sequence). The CDR3 consists of 13 residues. The CDR3 here is CASSFQGDQPQHF. CDR3 nucleotide sequence: TGTGCCAGCAGCTTCCAAGGGGATCAGCCCCAGCATTTT. The variable domain in full, with the rest retrieved from reference TRBV7-9 and TRBJ1-5, is DTGVSQNPRHKITKRGQNVTFRCDPISEHNRLYWYRQTLGQGPEFLTYFQNEAQLEKSRLLSDRFSAERPKGSFSTLEIQRTEQGDSAMYLCASSFQGDQPQHFGDGTRLSIL.

The gene calls are TRBV10-1 and TRBJ2-5; D is ambiguous. This CDR3 contains 14 residues. Germline CDR1 reads WNHNN; CDR2 reads SYGVQD (reference sequence). The ends were cut back, 2 bases at V and 4 bases at J, with 11 bases in the middle. The CDR3 spells CASSEGVTGETQYF. The CDR3 nucleotides are TGCGCCAGCAGTGAGGGAGTAACGGGAGAGACCCAGTACTTC.

This CDR3 is CASSEMEGAGAQYF. The CDR3 coding sequence is TGTGCCAGCAGTGAAATGGAAGGGGCGGGGGCCCAGTACTTC. J is TRBJ2-5 and V is TRBV2; 7 nucleotides line up with TRBD2. J gave up 9 bases and V 2 bases, and 9 bases lay outside the gene matches. This CDR3 contains 14 residues. Germline-derived CDR1 and CDR2 are SNHLY and FYNNEI.

This clone has just a few counts. This chain uses TRBV6-6 with TRBJ1-4; D gene ambiguous. The CDR3 runs 12 residues. The germline V gene has CDR1 MNHNY and CDR2 SVGAGI (reference sequence). In DNA, the CDR3 is TGTGCTGCAGGATCAACTAATGAAAAACTGTTTTTT. The encoded protein is CAAGSTNEKLFF.

In this sample, this clone turned up many times. The rearrangement links TRBV29-1 to TRBJ2-6; a weak D match, TRBD1 (6 bases). V lost 5 bases and J lost 3, with 11 bases in between. Looked up from germline, CDR1 is SQVTM and CDR2 is ANQGSEA. The CDR3 is 14 amino acids. This CDR3 is CSVTGMYGANVLTF. CDR3 DNA: TGCAGCGTTACAGGGATGTATGGGGCCAACGTCCTGACTTTC.

This clone was counted between two and nine times. This chain links TRBV18 with TRBJ1-4; 8 positions match TRBD1. J gave up 7 bases and V 3 bases, and 10 bases lay outside the gene matches. The CDR3 length is 16 residues. In germline, CDR1 is KGHSH, CDR2 LQKENI. CDR3 bases: TGTGCCAGCTCACCGACCGCGACAGGGGTGGGTGAAAAACTGTTTTTT. Residues: CASSPTATGVGEKLFF.

This clone came up a few times. The V gene is TRBV5-4, the J gene TRBJ2-1, with 7 bases matching TRBD2. From germline, CDR1 is SGHNT and CDR2 YYREEE (reference sequence). The CDR3 extends over 18 amino acids. J lost 0 bases, V lost 0 bases, and 9 bases had no gene match. The CDR3 spells CASSLGARGTSSYNEQFF. As DNA, the CDR3 is TGTGCCAGCAGCTTGGGGGCGCGGGGGACTTCCTCCTACAATGAGCAGTTCTTC.

V usage is TRBV18 and J usage is TRBJ1-2; TRBD1 might be the D (5 bases). Germline V CDR1 and CDR2: KGHSH, LQKENI. This CDR3 spans 13 amino acids. V was trimmed by 3 bases and J by 2 bases, leaving 7 bases between them. The CDR3 DNA sequence: TGTGCCAGCTCACCGGACAAGAACTATGGCTACACCTTC. Amino acid sequence: CASSPDKNYGYTF.

This clone occurred a few times. The V gene is TRBV5-4, the J gene TRBJ2-7, with TRBD2 matching 9 bases. Germline CDR1 reads SGHNT; CDR2 reads YYREEE (reference sequence). The CDR3 is 15 amino acids. The ends lost 4 bases at V and 2 bases at J; junction bases unmatched: 7. The CDR3 is CASSPAGGRAYEQYF. CDR3 coding DNA: TGTGCCAGCAGCCCGGCGGGGGGGAGGGCCTACGAGCAGTACTTC.

This clone was observed a handful of times. The chain carries TRBV4-3 and TRBJ2-7; D possibly corresponds to TRBD2 (5 bases). Trimming took 5 bases from V and 7 from J, leaving 15 bases between them. CDR1 is LGHNA and CDR2 is YSLEER in the germline V gene. The CDR3 length is 13 residues. CDR3 coding DNA: TGCGCCAGCAGCTCCCGGGATCAAGCTGAGCAGTACTTC. This codes for CASSSRDQAEQYF.

V gene TRBV7-2 combines with J gene TRBJ2-1; weak D call: TRBD2 (6 bases). CDR3 length: 16 residues. Trimming cost V 5 bases and J 3 bases, with 17 bases left between them. CDR1 SGHTA and CDR2 FQGNSA come from the germline V gene. CDR3 protein: CASSLTPSEYYNEQFF. The CDR3 DNA is TGTGCCAGCAGCCTAACCCCTAGCGAATACTACAATGAGCAGTTCTTC.

This clone has only a few counts. The V gene is TRBV6-4, the J gene TRBJ1-2; the D gene is possibly TRBD1 (6 bases). Per the germline V gene, CDR1 is MRHNA and CDR2 is SNTAGT. The CDR3 is 15 amino acids. V lost 5 bases and J 5 bases, leaving 18 bases between the germline ends. CDR3 sequence: CASSSTGSSDYGYTF. DNA of the CDR3: TGTGCCAGCAGTTCGACAGGTAGCAGCGATTATGGCTACACCTTC.

In its sample, this clone was seen a few times. The V and J genes are TRBV20-1 and TRBJ1-1; D is ambiguous. This CDR3 contains 11 residues. V dropped 6 bases and J dropped 10 bases, with 15 bases sitting between them. CDR1 is DFQATT, CDR2 SNEGSKA, per germline (reference sequence). CDR3 amino acids: CSAPRVQTAFF. The CDR3 bases are TGCAGTGCCCCGAGGGTCCAGACAGCTTTCTTT.

The table lists this clone with a few counts. The chain couples TRBV5-6 to TRBJ2-2; the D gene is possibly TRBD2 (5 bases). Germline V gene lookup returns CDR1 SGHDT and CDR2 YYEEEE. There are 16 residues in the CDR3. V dropped 0 bases and J dropped 1 base, with 10 bases sitting between them. In DNA form, the CDR3 reads TGTGCCAGCAGCTTGGCGGGAATAGGGAACACCGGGGAGCTGTTTTTT. Protein: CASSLAGIGNTGELFF.

This clone has more than one count but fewer than ten. This sequence joins TRBV10-3 and TRBJ2-3; no firm D call. Germline CDR1 reads ENHRY; CDR2 reads SYGVKD. The CDR3 covers 13 residues. Trimming pared 2 bases from V and 0 bases from J, leaving 3 bases between. The CDR3 region has the DNA TGTGCCATCAGTGAGCTCAGCACAGATACGCAGTATTTT. It encodes CAISELSTDTQYF.

J is TRBJ1-2 and V is TRBV2, with TRBD1 matching over 7 bases. V shed 6 bases and J 7 bases; nucleotides not matched to a gene: 8. This CDR3 region has 13 residues. Germline lookup yields CDR1 SNHLY and CDR2 FYNNEI. CDR3 in DNA: TGTGCCAGCAGCGCGGACAGGCAAATTGGCTACACCTTC. It is translated as CASSADRQIGYTF. Full variable domain (outside the CDR3, taken from reference TRBV2 and TRBJ1-2): EPEVTQTPSHQVTQMGQEVILRCVPISNHLYFYWYRQILGQKVEFLVSFYNNEISEKSEIFDDQFSVERPDGSNFTLKIRSTKLEDSAMYFCASSADRQIGYTFGSGTRLTVV.